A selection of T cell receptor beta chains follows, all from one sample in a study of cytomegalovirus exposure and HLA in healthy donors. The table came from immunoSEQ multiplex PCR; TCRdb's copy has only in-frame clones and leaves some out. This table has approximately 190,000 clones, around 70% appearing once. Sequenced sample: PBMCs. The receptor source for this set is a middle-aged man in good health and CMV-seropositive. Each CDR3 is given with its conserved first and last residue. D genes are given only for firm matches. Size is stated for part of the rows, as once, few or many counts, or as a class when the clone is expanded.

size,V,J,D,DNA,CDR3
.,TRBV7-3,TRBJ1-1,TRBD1,TGTGCCAGCAGCTTAACAGGGGGCCTTACTGAAGCTTTCTTT,CASSLTGGLTEAFF
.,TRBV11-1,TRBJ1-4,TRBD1,TGTGCCAGCAGCACTACGGGACAGCCTAATGAAAAACTGTTTTTT,CASSTTGQPNEKLFF
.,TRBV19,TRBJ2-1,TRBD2,TGTGCCAGTAGTAAGCGGGGGGGTTTCAATGAGCAGTTCTTC,CASSKRGGFNEQFF
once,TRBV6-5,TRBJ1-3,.,TGTGCCAGCAGTTATACGGGAGGTGGAAACACCATATATTTT,CASSYTGGGNTIYF
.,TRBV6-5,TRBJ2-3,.,TGTGCCAGCAGCTCATTCGAAGGGGTTACGCAGTATTTT,CASSSFEGVTQYF
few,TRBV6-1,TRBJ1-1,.,TGTGCCAGCAGTGCCACAGTAGACCCCACTGAAGCTTTCTTT,CASSATVDPTEAFF
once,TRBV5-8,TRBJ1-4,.,TGTGCCAGCAGCCGGGGGGACACCCTGTCGGGTAATGAAAAACTGTTTTTT,CASSRGDTLSGNEKLFF
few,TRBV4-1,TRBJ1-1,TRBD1,TGCGCCAGCAGTAAAACAGGGGGTGCCATGAACACTGAAGCTTTCTTT,CASSKTGGAMNTEAFF
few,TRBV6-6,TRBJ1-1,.,TGTGCCAGCCGGAACACTGAAGCTTTCTTT,CASRNTEAFF
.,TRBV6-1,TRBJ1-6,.,TGTGCCAGCAGTGAAACGACAGATTCACCCCTCCACTTT,CASSETTDSPLHF
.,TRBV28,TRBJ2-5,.,TGTGCCAGCATCCGGGCAGGGCGGCCGAGGACGGAGACCCAGTACTTC,CASIRAGRPRTETQYF
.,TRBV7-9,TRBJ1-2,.,TGTTCCAGCAGCTCCGGGGGTGGGCCCCCTAATGGCTACACCTTC,CSSSSGGGPPNGYTF
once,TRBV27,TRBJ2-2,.,TGTGCCAGCCGGGACATTAACACCGGGGAGCTGTTTTTT,CASRDINTGELFF
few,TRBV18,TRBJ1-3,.,TGTGCCAGCTCGGTGGAGCGCGTCCTGATTAGCTCTGGAAACACCATATATTTT,CASSVERVLISSGNTIYF
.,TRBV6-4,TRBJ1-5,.,TGTGCCAGCAGTGACCAGGGGTTGGGTCAGCCCCAGCATTTT,CASSDQGLGQPQHF
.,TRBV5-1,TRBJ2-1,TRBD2,TGCGCCAGCAGCCCACCGGGACTAGCGGGGGGGAGCTCCTACAATGAGCAGTTCTTC,CASSPPGLAGGSSYNEQFF
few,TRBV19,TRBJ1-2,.,TGTGCCACCCAAGCGGGGCTCGCCCGCTATGGCTACACCTTC,CATQAGLARYGYTF
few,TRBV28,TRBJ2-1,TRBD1,TGTGCCAGCAGCAACAGGGGCAGCTCCTACAATGAGCAGTTCTTC,CASSNRGSSYNEQFF
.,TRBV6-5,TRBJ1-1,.,TGTGCCAGCAGTTATGATTCGGACACTGAAGCTTTCTTT,CASSYDSDTEAFF
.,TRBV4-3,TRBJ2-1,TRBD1,TGCGCCAGCAGCTTCCGGACAGGGTGGAATGAGCAGTTCTTC,CASSFRTGWNEQFF
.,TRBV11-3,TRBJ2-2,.,TGTGCCAGCAGCCTGGACAGCCTGTCGACCGGGGAGCTGTTTTTT,CASSLDSLSTGELFF
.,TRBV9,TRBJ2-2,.,TGTGCCAGCAGCGCCGACAGTTTGGCCGGGGAGCTGTTTTTT,CASSADSLAGELFF
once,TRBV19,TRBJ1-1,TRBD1,TGTGCCAGTAGTCGGGACAGGGGGATGAACACTGAAGCTTTCTTT,CASSRDRGMNTEAFF
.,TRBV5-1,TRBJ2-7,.,TGCGCCAGCCGTGTACAGCCTATCTCCTACGAGCAGTACTTC,CASRVQPISYEQYF
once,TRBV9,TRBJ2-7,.,TGTGCCAGCAGCGCTCGACAGGAGACGACCTACGAGCAGTACTTC,CASSARQETTYEQYF
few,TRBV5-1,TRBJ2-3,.,TGCGCCAGCAGCTTGTCGGAGTTTGGAAGGACAGATACGCAGTATTTT,CASSLSEFGRTDTQYF
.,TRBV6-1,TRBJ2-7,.,TGTGCCAGCAGAGGACCCGAGGGATGGCAGTACTTC,CASRGPEGWQYF
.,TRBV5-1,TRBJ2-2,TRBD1,TGCGCCAGCAGCTCTCCGCCCGGGACAGGCTGGCCCGGGGAGCTGTTTTTT,CASSSPPGTGWPGELFF
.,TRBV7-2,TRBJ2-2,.,TGTGCCAGCAGCTTTCAAGGCGGTATTCACGGGGAGCTGTTTTTT,CASSFQGGIHGELFF
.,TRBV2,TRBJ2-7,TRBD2,TGTGCCAGCAGTGTCAGCGGGAGTTACGAGCAGTACTTC,CASSVSGSYEQYF
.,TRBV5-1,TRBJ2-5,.,TGCGCCAGCAGCTTGGACGGGGAGACCCAGTACTTC,CASSLDGETQYF
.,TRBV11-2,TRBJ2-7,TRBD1,TGTGCCACCCGGCTTGGGACAGGGAGTGGCGAGCAGTACTTC,CATRLGTGSGEQYF
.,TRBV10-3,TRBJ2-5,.,TGTGCCATCAGACCTGACAGGCAAGAGACCCAGTACTTC,CAIRPDRQETQYF
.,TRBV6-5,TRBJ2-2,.,TGTGCCAGCAAAAGGACAAGGACCACCGGGGAGCTGTTTTTT,CASKRTRTTGELFF
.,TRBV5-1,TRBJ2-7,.,TGCGCCAGCAGCACACAGGGATTGGCCTACGAGCAGTACTTC,CASSTQGLAYEQYF
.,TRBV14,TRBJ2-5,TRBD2,TGTGCCAGCAGCCAGTACGCTAGCGGGGGGAGGCAAGAGACCCAGTACTTC,CASSQYASGGRQETQYF
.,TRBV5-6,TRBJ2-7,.,TGTGCCAGCAGCGGGGACAACCCCTACGAGCAGTACTTC,CASSGDNPYEQYF
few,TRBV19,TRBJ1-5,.,TGTGCCAGTATGGGGGGGCAGGGAAATCAGCCCCAGCATTTT,CASMGGQGNQPQHF
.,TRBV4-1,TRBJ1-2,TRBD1,TGCGCCAGCAGCCAAGGTATAGGACAGGGGGTAGACTATGGCTACACCTTC,CASSQGIGQGVDYGYTF
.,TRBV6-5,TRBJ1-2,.,TGTGCCAGCAGCCCCCGTTGGGCCTATGGCTACACCTTC,CASSPRWAYGYTF
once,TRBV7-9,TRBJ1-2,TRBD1,TGTGCCGGCAGCCCAGGACAGGGGGCTAGCTACACCTTC,CAGSPGQGASYTF
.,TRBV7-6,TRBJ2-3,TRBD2,TGTGCCAGCAGCTTACTAGCGGGGGCGACAGATACGCAGTATTTT,CASSLLAGATDTQYF
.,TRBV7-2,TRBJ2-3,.,TGTGCCAGCAGCTTAGCGGGAGGATGGAACACAGATACGCAGTATTTT,CASSLAGGWNTDTQYF
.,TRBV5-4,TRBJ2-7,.,TGTGCCAGCAGCTTGGGACTTCGACCCGAGCAGTACTTC,CASSLGLRPEQYF
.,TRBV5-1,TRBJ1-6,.,TGCGCCAGCAGCCGAGGGCTTCGGGATTCACCCCTCCACTTT,CASSRGLRDSPLHF
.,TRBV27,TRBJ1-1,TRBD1,TGTGCCAGCAGCCTCCCCCCGGGCAGGGGGCCGAACACTGAAGCTTTCTTT,CASSLPPGRGPNTEAFF
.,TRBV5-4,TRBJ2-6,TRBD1,TGTGCCAGCAGCTTGACGGGACAGGGACCTGGGGCCAACGTCCTGACTTTC,CASSLTGQGPGANVLTF
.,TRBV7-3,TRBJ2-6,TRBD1,TGTGCCAGCAGTCTTGACAGGGCCTCTGGGGCCAACGTCCTGACTTTC,CASSLDRASGANVLTF
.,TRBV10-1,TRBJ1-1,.,TGCGCCAGCAAGCGAAACACTGAAGCTTTCTTT,CASKRNTEAFF
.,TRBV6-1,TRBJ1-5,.,TGTGCCAGCAGCGACGGGGGAGCGAATCAGCCCCAGCATTTT,CASSDGGANQPQHF
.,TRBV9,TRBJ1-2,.,TGTGCCAGCTGCCCACACAGGTCTAACTATGGCTACACCTTC,CASCPHRSNYGYTF
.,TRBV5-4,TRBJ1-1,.,TGTGCCAGCAGCTACCGGAGCACTGAAGCTTTCTTT,CASSYRSTEAFF
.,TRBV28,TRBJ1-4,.,TGTGCCAGCAATGAGGGCACTAATGAAAAACTGTTTTTT,CASNEGTNEKLFF
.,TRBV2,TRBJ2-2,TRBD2,TGTGCCAGCAGGGCTAGCGGGGGTCGCGGGGAGCTGTTTTTT,CASRASGGRGELFF
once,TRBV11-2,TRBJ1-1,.,TGTGCCAGCAGCTTGTGGGGAGGGTTTGGTATAACTGAAGCTTTCTTT,CASSLWGGFGITEAFF
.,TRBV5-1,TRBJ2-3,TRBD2,TGCGCCAGCAGCTCGAGAGGAGCGGGGGGAGGGGATACGCAGTATTTT,CASSSRGAGGGDTQYF
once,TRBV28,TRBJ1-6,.,TGTGCCACTCAGGACAGCTCCTATAATTCACCCCTCCACTTT,CATQDSSYNSPLHF
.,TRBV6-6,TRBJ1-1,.,TGTGCCAGCAGTCTCGGAGGAGGGAACACTGAAGCTTTCTTT,CASSLGGGNTEAFF
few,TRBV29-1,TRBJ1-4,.,TGCAGCGTTGAGAGGCCCGGGGGTGAAAAACTGTTTTTT,CSVERPGGEKLFF